The 26 T cell receptor beta chains below all came from one sample that was sequenced in a study of blood T cell repertoires in COVID-19. The assay was immunoSEQ multiplex PCR, and TCRdb's table has in-frame clones only and misses some. The profile shows about 48,000 clones, 77% of them singletons. Sequencing was carried out using peripheral blood. The source of these receptors is a human donor with active or convalescent COVID-19. The donor label of this sample is uncertain.

This rearrangement joins TRBV7-2 to TRBJ2-2, with 7 positions matching TRBD1. CDR3 length: 14 residues. CDR1 and CDR2 from the germline V gene are SGHTA and FQGNSA. After removal of 5 bases from V and 8 bases from J, the junction contained 8 bases not matched to a gene. The CDR3 DNA sequence: TGTGCCAGCAGCCAAGACAGGGCGACGGGGGAGCTGTTTTTT. It codes for CASSQDRATGELFF. Supplemented by reference TRBV7-2 and TRBJ2-2, the full variable domain reads GAGVSQSPSNKVTEKGKDVELRCDPISGHTALYWYRQSLGQGLEFLIYFQGNSAPDKSGLPSDRFSAERTGGSVSTLTIQRTQQEDSAVYLCASSQDRATGELFFGEGSRLTVL.

This chain links TRBV11-2 with TRBJ2-1, with 11 nucleotides matching TRBD1. The CDR3 spans 15 residues. The ends lost 5 bases at V and 7 bases at J; junction bases unmatched: 7. CDR1 is SGHAT, CDR2 FQNNGV, per germline. The CDR3 DNA follows: TGTGCCAGCAGCCTGGGGACAGGGGGTCAAAATGAGCAGTTCTTC. It encodes CASSLGTGGQNEQFF.

CDR3 sequence: CASSEATSEGVGETQYF. CDR3 coding DNA: TGTGCCAGCAGTGAAGCCACAAGCGAAGGGGTGGGGGAGACCCAGTACTTC. V is TRBV6-1 and J is TRBJ2-5, with a possible D match to TRBD1 (5 bases). V was shortened by 0 bases and J by 5 bases, with 19 bases between the two germline ends. CDR3 length equals 17 residues. Per germline, CDR1 MNHNS and CDR2 SASEGT.

The rearrangement joins TRBV5-6 to TRBJ2-5; D gene ambiguous. CDR1 and CDR2 (germline): SGHDT, YYEEEE. The CDR3 totals 14 residues. V lost 1 base, J lost 3 bases, and 10 bases lay in between. The CDR3 protein is CASSLLNQKETQYF. The CDR3 DNA reads as TGTGCCAGCAGCTTGTTGAACCAGAAAGAGACCCAGTACTTC.

This chain connects TRBV18 to TRBJ2-3; maybe TRBD2 (7 bases). The V end lost 0 bases, the J end lost 0 bases, and 13 bases lay between the germline ends. Germline V gene data show CDR1 as KGHSH and CDR2 as LQKENI. This CDR3 has 17 amino acids. The CDR3 DNA sequence: TGTGCCAGCTCACCACCGGGGGCGGGAGCTAGCACAGATACGCAGTATTTT. It translates to CASSPPGAGASTDTQYF.

The V gene is TRBV19, the J gene TRBJ1-2; D is undetermined. The CDR3 spans 13 residues. CDR1 is LNHDA, CDR2 SQIVND, per germline (reference sequence). Trimming stripped 10 bases from V and 3 bases from J, with 15 bases between. This chain's CDR3 is CATTGGSHYGYTF. Written as DNA, the CDR3 is TGTGCCACCACCGGAGGGAGTCACTATGGCTACACCTTC.

A single count supports this clone. The V call is TRBV2, the J call TRBJ2-7, with TRBD1 matching over 9 bases. The ends lost 2 bases at V and 7 bases at J; junction bases unmatched: 9. The germline CDR1 and CDR2 sequences are SNHLY and FYNNEI. The CDR3 contains 15 residues. The DNA for the CDR3 is TGTGCCAGCAGTGAACGAGGGACAGGGATTGGGGAGCAGTACTTC. Translated: CASSERGTGIGEQYF.

This clone was found once. The rearrangement uses TRBV21-1 and TRBJ2-5; TRBD1 is the table's D call, not checked against the DNA. TRBV21-1 is a listed pseudogene. The CDR3 is 19 amino acids. The DNA of the CDR3 is TGTGCCAGCAGCAAGGGGTCCGGGACAGGGTATGACGGACAAGAGACCCAGTACTTC. Residues: CASSKGSGTGYDGQETQYF.

The chain carries TRBV5-5 and TRBJ2-5; D is perhaps TRBD2 (6 bases). Germline V gene sequence: CDR1 SGHKS, CDR2 YYEKEE (reference sequence). This CDR3 comprises 13 residues. Trimming shortened V by 6 bases and J by 6 bases, and 15 bases separated the two germline ends. The CDR3 coding sequence is TGTGCCAGCACCTTAGCAGGAGGGCAGACCCAGTACTTC. Protein product: CASTLAGGQTQYF.

The rearrangement links TRBV6-6 to TRBJ1-2, with TRBD1 as a possible D gene (6 bases). Germline V gene sequence: CDR1 MNHNY, CDR2 SVGAGI (reference sequence). Between the trimmed V and J ends, which lost 4 bases and 2 bases, there was a span of 14 bases. The CDR3 contains 15 residues. The CDR3 here is CASSWGLQGNYGYTF. As DNA, the CDR3 is TGTGCCAGCAGTTGGGGCTTACAGGGAAACTATGGCTACACCTTC.

CDR3 sequence reads: CASSLNIGSSGSTGELFF. The CDR3 nucleotides are TGTGCCAGCAGTTTAAATATCGGGAGTAGCGGGAGTACCGGGGAGCTGTTTTTT. The V gene is TRBV28, the J gene TRBJ2-2; the match to TRBD2 covers 9 bases. V lost 2 bases to trimming and J lost 5 bases; unmatched junction nucleotides: 12. The germline CDR1 and CDR2 sequences are MDHEN and SYDVKM. The CDR3 loop spans 18 amino acids.

As to this clone: Other DNA sequences in this sample translate to the same CDR3. CDR3 coding DNA: TGTGCCAGCAGCGTAGAGGGGCGGGGCTCCTACAATGAGCAGTTCTTC. Amino acid sequence: CASSVEGRGSYNEQFF. The V and J genes are TRBV9 and TRBJ2-1, with D possibly TRBD2 on 6 matching bases. Deletions cut 0 bases from V and 0 bases from J, with 10 bases between. Per the germline V gene, CDR1 is SGDLS and CDR2 is YYNGEE. CDR3 size: 16 residues.

As DNA, the CDR3 is TGTGCCAGCTCACCATCCTACGGCGGTCAGCCCCAGCATTTT. Residues: CASSPSYGGQPQHF. The chain employs TRBV18 and TRBJ1-5, with unresolved D. The CDR3 runs to 14 residues. Germline lookup yields CDR1 KGHSH and CDR2 LQKENI. V was shortened by 2 bases and J by 6 bases, with 11 bases between the two germline ends.

The chain uses TRBV5-1 and TRBJ2-7, with a weak D call TRBD1 (6 bases). The length of the CDR3 is 14 residues. The V end lost 5 bases, the J end lost 4 bases, and 16 bases lay between the germline ends. The germline V gene has CDR1 SGHRS and CDR2 YFSETQ. CDR3 amino acids: CASSFSGELYEQYF. CDR3 sequence (DNA): TGCGCCAGCAGTTTCTCAGGGGAATTATACGAGCAGTACTTC.

V is TRBV2 and J is TRBJ1-1; D may be TRBD1 (5 bases). The V gene lost 8 bases and the J gene lost 2 bases, with 12 bases spanning the gap. The CDR3 is made up of 13 amino acids. Germline CDR1 and CDR2: SNHLY and FYNNEI. The CDR3, as DNA: TGTGCCAGCGGGGCAGTAGAAAACACTGAAGCTTTCTTT. Translation gives CASGAVENTEAFF.

The rearrangement uses TRBV2 and TRBJ2-6; a possible D gene is TRBD2 (6 bases). From germline, CDR1 is SNHLY and CDR2 FYNNEI. The CDR3 contains 14 residues. V was trimmed by 8 bases and J by 1 base, leaving 9 bases between them. CDR3: CASGRWSGANVLTF. The CDR3 region has the DNA TGTGCCAGCGGGAGGTGGTCTGGGGCCAACGTCCTGACTTTC.

The chain uses TRBV7-3 and TRBJ1-2; 9 bases align to TRBD1. Germline CDR1 and CDR2: SGHTA and FQGTGA. The V and J ends lost 4 bases and 8 bases, in that order; junction bases with no gene match: 8. This CDR3 has 14 amino acids. The CDR3 is CASSSLQGADGYTF. CDR3 coding DNA: TGTGCCAGCAGCTCGCTACAGGGGGCGGACGGCTACACCTTC. Full variable domain (rest looked up from reference TRBV7-3 and TRBJ1-2): GAGVSQTPSNKVTEKGKYVELRCDPISGHTALYWYRQSLGQGPEFLIYFQGTGAADDSGLPNDRFFAVRPEGSVSTLKIQRTERGDSAVYLCASSSLQGADGYTFGSGTRLTVV.

The chain links TRBV3-1 (or the pseudogene TRBV3-2) to TRBJ1-4, with 7 nucleotides matching TRBD1. In germline, CDR1 is LGHDT, CDR2 YNNKEL (reference sequence). The CDR3 has 14 residues. J gave up 4 bases and V 4 bases, and 3 bases lay outside the gene matches. The CDR3 coding sequence is TGTGCCAGCAGCCTTGGGACAGATAATGAAAAACTGTTTTTT. As protein: CASSLGTDNEKLFF.

The rearrangement uses TRBV24-1 and TRBJ2-7, with D perhaps matching TRBD2 (7 bases). Per germline, CDR1 KGHDR and CDR2 SFDVKD. This CDR3 has 14 amino acids. Trimming pared 3 bases from V and 7 bases from J, leaving 15 bases between. The CDR3 nucleotides are TGTGCCACCAGTGATGGAGGGGGGGCGCGGGAGCAGTACTTC. Encoded protein: CATSDGGGAREQYF.

The chain employs TRBV18 and TRBJ1-2; TRBD1 might be the D (5 bases). Germline assignment: CDR1 KGHSH and CDR2 LQKENI. Deletions cut 3 bases from V and 5 bases from J, with 25 bases between. The CDR3 has 18 residues. CDR3 sequence reads: CASSPPGTGVTRLYGYTF. The DNA for the CDR3 is TGTGCCAGCTCACCCCCGGGGACGGGGGTAACGCGCCTTTATGGCTACACCTTC. Together with reference TRBV18 and TRBJ1-2, the CDR3 gives the full variable domain: NAGVMQNPRHLVRRRGQEARLRCSPMKGHSHVYWYRQLPEEGLKFMVYLQKENIIDESGMPKERFSAEFPKEGPSILRIQQVVRGDSAAYFCASSPPGTGVTRLYGYTFGSGTRLTVV.

The genes are TRBV6-2 or TRBV6-3 and TRBJ2-7; 8 bases are shared with TRBD2. CDR1 MNHEY and CDR2 SVGEGT come from the germline V gene. The CDR3 sequence is 16 residues long. Trimming took 6 bases from V and 4 from J; bases not matched to a gene: 14. Here the CDR3 DNA reads TGTGCCAGCAGCGAGCTAGCGGGCGGGAGTTTGTACGAGCAGTACTTC. It translates to CASSELAGGSLYEQYF.

This clone was recorded a few times. The CDR3 loop reads CATSRGGLAGTDTQYF. In DNA, the CDR3 is TGTGCCACCAGCAGAGGGGGACTAGCGGGCACAGATACGCAGTATTTT. The genes are TRBV15 and TRBJ2-3, with 11 bases aligning to TRBD2. The germline CDR1 and CDR2 sequences are LNHNV and YYDKDF (reference sequence). CDR3 size: 16 residues. Trimming at V came to 1 base and at J to 1 base, leaving 1 base not matched to a gene. Based on the CDR3 plus reference TRBV15 and TRBJ2-3, the full variable domain is DAMVIQNPRYQVTQFGKPVTLSCSQTLNHNVMYWYQQKSSQAPKLLFHYYDKDFNNEADTPDNFQSRRPNTSFCFLDIRSPGLGDTAMYLCATSRGGLAGTDTQYFGPGTRLTVL.

The chain has TRBV29-1 and TRBJ1-2, with 9 positions matching TRBD1. Germline CDR1 SQVTM, CDR2 ANQGSEA. The CDR3 contains 11 residues. J gave up 10 bases and V 4 bases, and 4 bases lay outside the gene matches. The CDR3 loop reads CSVGDREYYTF. The CDR3 DNA is TGCAGCGTTGGGGACAGGGAGTACTACACCTTC.

The V call is TRBV19, the J call TRBJ2-2; TRBD1 matches 7 bases. The ends lost 1 base at V and 5 bases at J; junction bases unmatched: 4. Germline-derived CDR1 and CDR2 are LNHDA and SQIVND (reference sequence). The CDR3 totals 15 residues. The CDR3 coding sequence is TGTGCCAGTAGTATAGGGGACAGAAGGACCGGGGAGCTGTTTTTT. This gives the protein CASSIGDRRTGELFF.

CDR3 sequence: CAIRPSGFNGNQPQHF. CDR3 DNA: TGTGCCATCAGGCCTTCAGGGTTCAATGGCAATCAGCCCCAGCATTTT. The chain carries TRBV10-3 and TRBJ1-5; D might be TRBD1 (5 bases). The CDR3 consists of 16 residues. Trimming stripped 6 bases from V and 2 bases from J, with 17 bases between. CDR1 ENHRY and CDR2 SYGVKD come from the germline V gene.

This chain links TRBV5-8 with TRBJ2-2; 7 bases fit TRBD1. CDR3 length: 17 amino acids. The junction had 6 bases not matched to a gene; V was cut back by 1 base and J by 0 bases. Looked up from germline, CDR1 is SGHTS and CDR2 is YDEGEE. CDR3 residues: CASSLRGQGANTGELFF. The CDR3 DNA follows: TGTGCCAGCAGCTTGCGTGGCCAGGGGGCGAACACCGGGGAGCTGTTTTTT.